This T cell receptor (beta chain) came from a study of cytomegalovirus exposure and HLA in healthy donors. General study results and limits: Some TCR beta chains (over 150 of them) were listed as cytomegalovirus-associated. The classifier reportedly diagnosed cytomegalovirus status with high specificity and sensitivity.

Per germline, CDR1 SGHNT and CDR2 YYREEE (reference sequence). Trimming left V 4 bases short and J 0 bases short, with 7 bases between. The CDR3 covers 14 residues. As to this clone: As yet, its antigen is unknown.

The PCR had 60 Vbeta and 13 Jbeta primers. Sequenced by immunoSEQ multiplex PCR; TCRdb stores in-frame clones only, minus some. The sample contains fewer than 200,000 clones, approximately 84% of which appear only once. The chain joins TRBV5-4 to TRBJ2-2; D is possibly TRBD1 (5 bases). Sequenced: PBMCs. The sequence derives from a female donor in good health and CMV-seronegative. CDR3 in DNA: TGTGCCAGCAGCCCGGACACGAACACCGGGGAGCTGTTTTTT. Protein sequence: CASSPDTNTGELFF.